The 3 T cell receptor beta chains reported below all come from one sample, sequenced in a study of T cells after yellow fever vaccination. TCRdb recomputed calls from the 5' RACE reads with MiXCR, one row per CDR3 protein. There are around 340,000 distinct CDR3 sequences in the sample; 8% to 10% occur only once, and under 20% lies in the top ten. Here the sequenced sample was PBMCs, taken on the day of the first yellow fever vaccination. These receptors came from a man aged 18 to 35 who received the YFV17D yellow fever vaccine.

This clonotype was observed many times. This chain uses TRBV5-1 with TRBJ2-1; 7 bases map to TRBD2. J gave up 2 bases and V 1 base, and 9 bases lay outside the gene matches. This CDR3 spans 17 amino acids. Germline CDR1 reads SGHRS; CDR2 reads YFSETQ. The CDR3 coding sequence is TGCGCCAGCAGCTTGTTATACCGGGGGGTTACCTACAATGAGCAGTTCTTC. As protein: CASSLLYRGVTYNEQFF.

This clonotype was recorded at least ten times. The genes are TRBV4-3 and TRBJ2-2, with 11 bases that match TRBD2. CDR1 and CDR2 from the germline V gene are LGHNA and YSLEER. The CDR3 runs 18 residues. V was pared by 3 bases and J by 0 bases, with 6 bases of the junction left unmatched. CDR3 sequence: CASSQALAGGTNTGELFF. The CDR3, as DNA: TGCGCCAGCAGCCAGGCTCTAGCGGGGGGAACGAACACCGGGGAGCTGTTTTTT.

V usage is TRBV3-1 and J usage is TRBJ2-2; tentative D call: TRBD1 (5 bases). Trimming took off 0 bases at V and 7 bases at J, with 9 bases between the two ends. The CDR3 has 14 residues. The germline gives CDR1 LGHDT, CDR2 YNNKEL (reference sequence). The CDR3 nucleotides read TGTGCCAGCAGCCAAGATAAGGGGTTCGGGGAGCTGTTTTTT. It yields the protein CASSQDKGFGELFF.